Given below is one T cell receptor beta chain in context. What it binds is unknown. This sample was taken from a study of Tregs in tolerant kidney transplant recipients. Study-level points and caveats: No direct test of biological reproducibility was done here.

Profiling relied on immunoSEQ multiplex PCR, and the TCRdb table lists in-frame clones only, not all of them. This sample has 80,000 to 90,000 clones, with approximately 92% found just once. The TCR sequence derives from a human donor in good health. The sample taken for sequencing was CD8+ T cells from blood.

The CDR3 DNA sequence: TGTGCCAGCAAAAGACAGGCGGTTTGGGATTCACCCCTCCACTTT. Translation gives CASKRQAVWDSPLHF. The rearrangement joins TRBV2 to TRBJ1-6; perhaps TRBD1 as D (6 bases). Trimming pared 7 bases from V and 8 bases from J, leaving 18 bases between. CDR3 length: 15 residues. The germline V gene has CDR1 SNHLY and CDR2 FYNNEI.